The 15 T cell receptor beta chains reported below all come from one sample, sequenced in a study of early T cells in non-severe SARS-CoV-2 infection. Using its own MiXCR run on the 5' RACE reads, TCRdb lists one record per CDR3 protein. The sample includes roughly 45,000 distinct CDR3 sequences, roughly 12% of them seen just once. The specimen was whole blood. The receptors derive from an adult who was a healthcare worker with PCR-confirmed SARS-CoV-2 infection or an uninfected control (not recorded which).

The chain joins TRBV10-2 to TRBJ2-2, with 9 bases matching TRBD1. Germline V gene data show CDR1 as WSHSY and CDR2 as SAAADI. J lost 5 bases, V lost 5 bases, and 3 bases had no gene match. There are 14 residues in the CDR3. The CDR3 nucleotides are TGCGCCAGCAGTAGGGGACAGGGTACCGGGGAGCTGTTTTTT. It encodes CASSRGQGTGELFF.

The chain couples TRBV7-9 to TRBJ1-2, with a tentative D call TRBD1 (6 bases). The V gene lost 4 bases and the J gene lost 4 bases, with 13 bases spanning the gap. The CDR3 loop spans 14 amino acids. Germline V CDR1 and CDR2: SEHNR, FQNEAQ (reference sequence). CDR3 DNA sequence: TGTGCCAGCAGCTCCGGGGGGCCCTTCTATGGCTACACCTTC. This codes for CASSSGGPFYGYTF.

This clonotype was counted at least ten times. The chain combines TRBV21-1 with TRBJ2-1; the table names TRBD2, a call not compared with the DNA. TRBV21-1 is shown as a pseudogene. The CDR3 contains 19 residues. Here the CDR3 DNA reads TGTGCCAGCAGCAAAAAAGTAAGCGGGAGGGCCTCATCCTACAATGAGCAGTTCTTC. It codes for CASSKKVSGRASSYNEQFF.

This clonotype was counted only a few times. The J gene is TRBJ2-2, the V gene TRBV7-3; D is perhaps TRBD1 (6 bases). V gave up 1 base and J gave up 5 bases, with 11 bases separating them. Germline lookup yields CDR1 SGHTA and CDR2 FQGTGA. This CDR3 has 15 amino acids. The CDR3 spells CASSLSPTGTGELFF. DNA of the CDR3: TGTGCCAGCAGCTTAAGCCCGACAGGAACCGGGGAGCTGTTTTTT.

This clonotype has just a few counts. The V and J genes are TRBV6-2 or TRBV6-3 and TRBJ2-7; 7 bases line up with TRBD2. V gave up 8 bases and J gave up 2 bases; unmatched junction bases: 12. The CDR3 runs 15 residues. The germline CDR1 and CDR2 sequences are MNHEY and SVGEGT. The CDR3: CASYPLGRGTYEQYF. The CDR3 nucleotides are TGTGCCAGCTATCCTCTCGGGCGGGGGACCTACGAGCAGTACTTC.

The sample holds a few counts of this clonotype. The rearrangement links TRBV3-1 to TRBJ2-7, with D maybe TRBD2 (5 bases). Deletions cut 5 bases from V and 0 bases from J, with 8 bases between. The V gene's germline CDR1 is LGHDT and CDR2 YNNKEL (reference sequence). The CDR3 covers 13 residues. The CDR3 sequence is CASSATNSYEQYF. Written as DNA, the CDR3 is TGTGCCAGCAGCGCGACTAACTCCTACGAGCAGTACTTC.

V is TRBV7-3 and J is TRBJ1-2; 8 positions agree with TRBD1. The CDR3 length is 13 residues. V lost 4 bases to trimming and J lost 8 bases; unmatched junction nucleotides: 6. Germline V gene lookup returns CDR1 SGHTA and CDR2 FQGTGA. CDR3 sequence reads: CASSSSQGVGYTF. DNA of the CDR3: TGTGCCAGCAGCTCCTCACAGGGGGTCGGCTACACCTTC. Complete variable domain (other parts from reference TRBV7-3 and TRBJ1-2): GAGVSQTPSNKVTEKGKYVELRCDPISGHTALYWYRQSLGQGPEFLIYFQGTGAADDSGLPNDRFFAVRPEGSVSTLKIQRTERGDSAVYLCASSSSQGVGYTFGSGTRLTVV.

This clonotype has at least ten counts. V usage is TRBV7-6 and J usage is TRBJ1-5; TRBD1 might be the D (5 bases). The CDR3 is 15 residues long. The V end lost 1 base, the J end lost 1 base, and 8 bases lay between the germline ends. In germline, CDR1 is SGHVS, CDR2 FNYEAQ. The CDR3 bases are TGTGCCAGCAGCTTAGACTGGGGGAGCAATCAGCCCCAGCATTTT. Residues: CASSLDWGSNQPQHF.

The V and J genes are TRBV19 and TRBJ1-1, with unresolved D. The CDR3 spans 13 residues. Germline CDR1 reads LNHDA; CDR2 reads SQIVND (reference sequence). Trimming took off 5 bases at V and 7 bases at J, with 14 bases between the two ends. The CDR3 protein is CASSLLADFEAFF. The CDR3 DNA is TGTGCCAGTAGTTTATTGGCTGACTTTGAAGCTTTCTTT.

This clonotype appeared a few times. This chain uses TRBV7-8 with TRBJ2-5; D not resolved. CDR1 and CDR2 (germline): SGHVS, FQNEAQ. The CDR3 loop spans 12 amino acids. Between the trimmed V and J ends, which lost 1 base and 4 bases, there was a span of 4 bases. CDR3: CASSLDRETQYF. The CDR3 coding sequence is TGTGCCAGCAGCTTAGACCGAGAGACCCAGTACTTC.

The V gene is TRBV11-2, the J gene TRBJ2-5; tentatively, D is TRBD2 (6 bases). The germline V gene encodes CDR1 SGHAT and CDR2 FQNNGV. V lost 6 bases and J 4 bases, leaving 18 bases between the germline ends. The CDR3 length is 15 residues. The CDR3 here is CASSSGTSRGETQYF. The CDR3 DNA sequence: TGTGCCAGCAGTTCCGGGACTTCGCGAGGAGAGACCCAGTACTTC.

The chain recombines TRBV25-1 with TRBJ2-7, with TRBD2 as a possible D gene (6 bases). Trimming pared 5 bases from V and 3 bases from J, leaving 14 bases between. This CDR3 region has 14 residues. The germline CDR1 and CDR2 sequences are MGHDK and SYGVNS. CDR3 loop: CASSPVAGRYEQYF. The CDR3 DNA reads TGTGCCAGCAGTCCCGTCGCGGGGCGCTACGAGCAGTACTTC.

This clonotype was seen repeatedly, ten times or more. This chain connects TRBV20-1 to TRBJ2-7; D perhaps matches TRBD1 (5 bases). V was pared by 1 base and J by 7 bases, with 14 bases between. Germline CDR1 reads DFQATT; CDR2 reads SNEGSKA (reference sequence). The CDR3 runs 13 residues. CDR3 protein: CSARAPDRLEQYF. Written as DNA, the CDR3 is TGCAGTGCTAGAGCTCCCGACAGATTAGAGCAGTACTTC.

The sample holds many counts of this clonotype. The genes are TRBV9 and TRBJ2-3; 7 bases match TRBD2. The CDR3 consists of 15 residues. Germline V gives CDR1 SGDLS, CDR2 YYNGEE. The junction had 5 bases not matched to a gene; V was cut back by 0 bases and J by 4 bases. CDR3 amino acids: CASSVGGSSADTQYF. The CDR3, as DNA: TGTGCCAGCAGCGTAGGCGGGAGTAGCGCAGATACGCAGTATTTT.

This clonotype has just a few counts. This rearrangement joins TRBV29-1 to TRBJ2-1; D is undetermined. Germline assignment: CDR1 SQVTM and CDR2 ANQGSEA. V lost 8 bases, J lost 4 bases, and 12 bases lay in between. The CDR3 has 12 residues. This CDR3 reads CSSDDTYNEQFF. The CDR3 DNA reads as TGCAGCTCCGACGACACGTACAATGAGCAGTTCTTC.